The rows below give T cell receptor beta chains drawn from one sample of a study of lymphopenia after photon versus proton radiotherapy. Only in-frame clones appear in the TCRdb table, and some are missing; sequencing was by immunoSEQ multiplex PCR. This table has some 55,000 clones, 80% to 90% appearing once. Sequenced material: peripheral blood, taken from a patient treated with photon-based radiotherapy. These receptors were obtained from a man aged 45-60 years with gastric cancer. Each CDR3 is given with its conserved first and last residue. The D gene is left open where the match is weak. Not all rows give a size; the values are once, few, many and, for expanded clones, a class.

TRBJ2-7	TRBV7-8	.	TRBD1	CASSPPARTGGTYEQYF	TGTGCCAGCAGCCCTCCGGCCCGGACAGGCGGTACCTACGAGCAGTACTTC
TRBJ2-3	TRBV2	.	TRBD2	CASSYGLALTDTQYF	TGTGCCAGCAGCTATGGACTAGCTTTAACAGATACGCAGTATTTT
TRBJ2-1	TRBV7-9	.	.	CASSAPGADEQFF	TGTGCCAGCAGCGCCCCAGGGGCGGATGAGCAGTTCTTC
TRBJ2-3	TRBV29-1	.	.	CSVTSTSTDTQYF	TGCAGCGTGACTTCTACGAGCACAGATACGCAGTATTTT
TRBJ1-4	TRBV28	.	.	CASSLLPGGGEKLFF	TGTGCCAGCAGTTTACTTCCGGGAGGGGGTGAAAAACTGTTTTTT
TRBJ2-7	TRBV6-1	.	TRBD1	CASRWDRTTYEQYF	TGTGCCAGCAGGTGGGACAGGACCACCTACGAGCAGTACTTC
TRBJ1-1	TRBV19	.	.	CASTYEQGNTEAFF	TGTGCCAGTACCTATGAGCAGGGAAACACTGAAGCTTTCTTT
TRBJ1-2	TRBV6-6	.	TRBD1	CASSYASGQNYGYTF	TGTGCCAGCAGTTACGCCTCGGGACAGAACTATGGCTACACCTTC
TRBJ2-3	TRBV15	.	TRBD2	CATSRVSGSSTDTQYF	TGTGCCACCAGCAGAGTTAGCGGGAGTAGCACAGATACGCAGTATTTT
TRBJ1-4	TRBV7-9	.	.	CASSLASVDGEKLFF	TGTGCCAGCAGCTTAGCTTCCGTGGATGGTGAAAAACTGTTTTTT
TRBJ1-2	TRBV21-1	few	.	CASMIRLNYGYTF	TGTGCCAGCATGATTAGGCTAAACTATGGCTACACCTTC
TRBJ2-7	TRBV11-2	.	.	CASSLGPDGSYEQYF	TGTGCCAGCAGCTTGGGCCCGGATGGCTCCTACGAGCAGTACTTC
TRBJ2-1	TRBV7-8	.	TRBD2	CASSLAPTSGIYNEQFF	TGTGCCAGCAGCTTAGCGCCGACTAGCGGGATCTACAATGAGCAGTTCTTC
TRBJ2-1	TRBV20-1	.	.	CSARKGNEQFF	TGCAGTGCTCGTAAGGGGAATGAGCAGTTCTTC
TRBJ2-5	TRBV7-6	.	.	CASSLGVREETQYF	TGTGCCAGCAGCTTAGGGGTCAGAGAAGAGACCCAGTACTTC
TRBJ1-5	TRBV27	.	TRBD1	CASSSYRGDLLSNQPQHF	TGTGCCAGCAGTTCATACAGGGGTGACCTTCTTAGCAATCAGCCCCAGCATTTT